These T cell receptor beta chains were read from a single sample in a study of shared clonotypes between healthy human individuals. Only in-frame clones appear in the TCRdb table, and some are missing; sequencing was by immunoSEQ multiplex PCR. The data show about 2 million clones, approximately 95% seen once. The sequenced sample was naive CD8+ T cells sorted from blood. These receptors were obtained from a man between 18 and 35 years old in good health. CDR3s include the opening cysteine and the closing phenylalanine or tryptophan. Fields, in order: CDR3 DNA, CDR3 protein, clone size, CDR3 length, V gene, J gene, D gene. A D gene is named only where the DNA matches it firmly. Rows may omit the clone size; those that give it use once, few, many or a size class.

TGTGCCAGCAGTGAAACAGGGGGTGGAGGAGCTTTCTTT	CASSETGGGGAFF	NA	13	TRBV25-1	TRBJ1-1	TRBD1
TGTGCCAGCATACCCTCGACGGGACAAACATACACTGAAGCTTTCTTT	CASIPSTGQTYTEAFF	NA	16	TRBV27	TRBJ1-1	NA
TGTGCCAGCAGTCACGTGGGACTAGCGGGGAATACCGGGGAGCTGTTTTTT	CASSHVGLAGNTGELFF	NA	17	TRBV27	TRBJ2-2	TRBD2
TGTGCCAGCAGTCTCCCTGGTGAGGCCGAAAACATTCAGTACTTC	CASSLPGEAENIQYF	NA	15	TRBV28	TRBJ2-4	NA
TGTGCCAGCAGCTTAACCCGTGGACGCCAAGAGACCCAGTACTTC	CASSLTRGRQETQYF	NA	15	TRBV11-2	TRBJ2-5	NA
TGTGCCAGCAGTTGGGGGAGACAGTTAAATGAGCAGTTCTTC	CASSWGRQLNEQFF	NA	14	TRBV28	TRBJ2-1	NA
TGTGCCAGCAGATCCGGACTAGCGGTTTCCTACAATGAGCAGTTCTTC	CASRSGLAVSYNEQFF	NA	16	TRBV7-9	TRBJ2-1	TRBD2
TGCAGCGTTGAAGGGGACAGTTCGGTGGGCCTGAGCAATGAGCAGTTCTTC	CSVEGDSSVGLSNEQFF	NA	17	TRBV29-1	TRBJ2-1	TRBD1
TGTGCCAGCAGCTTCGATGCGGGGACTGACGAAAAACTGTTTTTT	CASSFDAGTDEKLFF	NA	15	TRBV7-6	TRBJ1-4	NA
TGTGCCAGCAGCTTAGTGTGGGGCGGGGGTAATTCACCCCTCCACTTT	CASSLVWGGGNSPLHF	NA	16	TRBV7-9	TRBJ1-6	NA
TGTGCCAGCAGTGACCTGACTAGCGGGGGGCCCCATACGCAGTATTTT	CASSDLTSGGPHTQYF	NA	16	TRBV27	TRBJ2-3	TRBD2
TGCGCCAGCAGTGATGTAGCCTTAAATGAAAAACTGTTTTTT	CASSDVALNEKLFF	NA	14	TRBV10-2	TRBJ1-4	NA
TGTGCCAGCAGCGCCGGGATAGCTGATCAGCCCCAGCATTTT	CASSAGIADQPQHF	NA	14	TRBV9	TRBJ1-5	NA
TGTGCCAGCAGCTTAGTACCGGGACTAGCGGGAGAAGGGGACGAGCAGTACTTC	CASSLVPGLAGEGDEQYF	NA	18	TRBV7-9	TRBJ2-7	TRBD2
TGCGCCAGCAGTCCCCTAGCGATCGAAGAGACCCAGTACTTC	CASSPLAIEETQYF	NA	14	TRBV10-2	TRBJ2-5	NA
TGTGCCAGCAGCCCGGACAGGGCATTGGAGCGGGCGTCCTACGAGCAGTACTTC	CASSPDRALERASYEQYF	NA	18	TRBV27	TRBJ2-7	TRBD1
TGTGCCAGCAGTTACTCGGTCGGAGACAGCTACAATGAGCAGTTCTTC	CASSYSVGDSYNEQFF	NA	16	TRBV6-5	TRBJ2-1	NA
TGCGCCAGCAGCCAAGTCCTGGCAGGGGCGGGAACTGAAGCTTTCTTT	CASSQVLAGAGTEAFF	once	16	TRBV4-1	TRBJ1-1	NA
TGTGCCAGCAGTGAAATGGACCTGCGGCAGTATTTT	CASSEMDLRQYF	NA	12	TRBV28	TRBJ2-3	NA
TGTGCCAGCAGCGAGGGGGGTAATAAGCACTACGAGCAGTACTTC	CASSEGGNKHYEQYF	NA	15	TRBV9	TRBJ2-7	NA
TGTGCCAGCAGCTTTGACGGGGGGGCCTACAATGAGCAGTTCTTC	CASSFDGGAYNEQFF	NA	15	TRBV7-2	TRBJ2-1	TRBD2
TGTGCCAGCAGTTGGACCCTAGCGGAGTCAGGGAATACGCAGTATTTT	CASSWTLAESGNTQYF	NA	16	TRBV6-6	TRBJ2-3	TRBD2
TGTGCCAGCAGCTTACCAGTTGAGCAGTTCTTC	CASSLPVEQFF	NA	11	TRBV7-9	TRBJ2-1	NA
TGTGCCAGCAGTTTCGATGACAGCGGGATGAACACTGAAGCTTTCTTT	CASSFDDSGMNTEAFF	once	16	TRBV28	TRBJ1-1	NA
TGTGCCTGGATACCCGCCGTCGCGGGGATGGGATACAATGAGCAGTTCTTC	CAWIPAVAGMGYNEQFF	NA	17	TRBV30	TRBJ2-1	NA
TGTGCCAGCGGGGGGACAACTAATGAAAAACTGTTTTTT	CASGGTTNEKLFF	NA	13	TRBV7-9	TRBJ1-4	NA
TGTGCCAGCAGCCGCGGACAGGGACCATCACCCCTCCACTTT	CASSRGQGPSPLHF	NA	14	TRBV7-9	TRBJ1-6	TRBD1
TGTGCCAGCAGCTACCTGACAGGGGATGGAGCTTTCTTT	CASSYLTGDGAFF	NA	13	TRBV7-6	TRBJ1-1	TRBD1
TGTGCCAGCAGCGGGAGACTAGCAGTGGACAATGAGCAGTTCTTC	CASSGRLAVDNEQFF	NA	15	TRBV9	TRBJ2-1	TRBD2
TGTGCCAGCACACAGGCCCCGGAGGAAGCTTTCTTT	CASTQAPEEAFF	NA	12	TRBV7-9	TRBJ1-1	NA
TGTGCCAGCAGTTTATCAGGGGTGGCGTACAATGAGCAGTTCTTC	CASSLSGVAYNEQFF	NA	15	TRBV27	TRBJ2-1	NA
TGTGCCAGCAGCCTGACGACAGGGGAAGCTTTCTTT	CASSLTTGEAFF	few	12	TRBV11-2	TRBJ1-1	TRBD1
TGTGCCAGCAGTTCAGGGACAGTAGCCTACGAGCAGTACTTC	CASSSGTVAYEQYF	NA	14	TRBV27	TRBJ2-7	TRBD1
TGTGCCTGGAGCGCAGGGGGCAATCGGGAGACCCAGTACTTC	CAWSAGGNRETQYF	NA	14	TRBV30	TRBJ2-5	TRBD1
TGCGCCAGCAGCCAGCCGAGGGGCGGAGAGACCCAGTACTTC	CASSQPRGGETQYF	NA	14	TRBV4-1	TRBJ2-5	NA
TGTGCCAGCAGCCGGCGGGGCTCCCCGGAGGAAGCTTTCTTT	CASSRRGSPEEAFF	NA	14	TRBV7-8	TRBJ1-1	NA
TGCGCCAGCAGCTTGGAACCGATAGATTACGAGCAGTACTTC	CASSLEPIDYEQYF	NA	14	TRBV5-1	TRBJ2-7	NA
TGTGCCACCAGCAGAGATCGGGGATTCGACGAGCAGTACTTC	CATSRDRGFDEQYF	once	14	TRBV15	TRBJ2-7	NA
TGTGCCAGCAGCGATACGAAAGCCGGGACAAGCGGGTACGAGCAGTACTTC	CASSDTKAGTSGYEQYF	NA	17	TRBV7-9	TRBJ2-7	NA
TGCGCCAGCAGCCAAGACTTCGTAGCCACTGAAGCTTTCTTT	CASSQDFVATEAFF	NA	14	TRBV4-1	TRBJ1-1	NA
TGTGCCAGCATCAGACAGGGGGACAATGAGCAGTTCTTC	CASIRQGDNEQFF	once	13	TRBV7-9	TRBJ2-1	TRBD1
TGTGCCAGCAGCTTCACCCTCCTGCCCTACGAGCAGTACTTC	CASSFTLLPYEQYF	NA	14	TRBV13	TRBJ2-7	NA
TGTGCCAGCAGCCGGACAGGTTTCGTATATGGCTACACCTTC	CASSRTGFVYGYTF	once	14	TRBV27	TRBJ1-2	TRBD1
TGCGCCAGCAGTGAGGGCAACGGACGGTCCAATGAGCAGTTCTTC	CASSEGNGRSNEQFF	NA	15	TRBV10-1	TRBJ2-1	NA
TGTGCCAGCAGTGAAAGGGGCAGCCCCTACGAGCAGTACTTC	CASSERGSPYEQYF	NA	14	TRBV2	TRBJ2-7	NA
TGTGCCAGCATGGGTTTTGGGACAGGGGTTTCACCCCTCCACTTT	CASMGFGTGVSPLHF	once	15	TRBV28	TRBJ1-6	TRBD1
TGTGCCAGCAGCTTAGAGGGACTAGCGGGAGTGGGTAAGACCCAGTACTTC	CASSLEGLAGVGKTQYF	NA	17	TRBV7-9	TRBJ2-5	TRBD2
TGTGCCAGCAGCTTAGGACTAGCGGGGTCCGGAGATACGCAGTATTTT	CASSLGLAGSGDTQYF	NA	16	TRBV7-8	TRBJ2-3	TRBD2
TGTGCCAGTAGTATGGCACAAGGCAATCAGCCCCAGCATTTT	CASSMAQGNQPQHF	NA	14	TRBV19	TRBJ1-5	NA
TGCGCCAGCAGCTCCAAGGCCAATATGAACACTGAAGCTTTCTTT	CASSSKANMNTEAFF	NA	15	TRBV5-1	TRBJ1-1	NA
TGTGCCAGCAGTTTAAACGTAGCGGCCTACAATGAGCAGTTCTTC	CASSLNVAAYNEQFF	NA	15	TRBV27	TRBJ2-1	NA
TGTGCCAGCAGTGGGCGAGCGCTGGAACCCCTCCACTTT	CASSGRALEPLHF	NA	13	TRBV28	TRBJ1-6	NA
TGCGCCAGCAGCCCCCGGGACAGGCGCTACGAGCAGTACTTC	CASSPRDRRYEQYF	NA	14	TRBV4-1	TRBJ2-7	TRBD1
TGTGCCAGCGCCGGAGACTGGAACTACGAGCAGTACTTC	CASAGDWNYEQYF	NA	13	TRBV6-1	TRBJ2-7	NA
TGTGCCTGGAGTCCCCGGACTAGCGGGAGTACCTTGTACCAAGAGACCCAGTACTTC	CAWSPRTSGSTLYQETQYF	NA	19	TRBV30	TRBJ2-5	TRBD2